This is a list of T cell receptor beta chains from one sample in a study of technical replicates of blood from a handful of donors. This table comes from immunoSEQ multiplex PCR, and its TCRdb copy is limited to in-frame clones, with some not included. Altogether around 60,000 clones are present, approximately 86% being singletons, with the ten largest covering about 5%. The sample was PBMCs. All receptors come from a human donor in good health. Some clones in this sample may be carry-over from other donors' samples. Each CDR3 is given with its conserved first and last residue. D genes are given only for firm matches. Some rows have no size entry. The others give once, few or many, or a class for an expanded clone.

J gene | V gene | clone size | D gene | CDR3 protein | CDR3 DNA
TRBJ1-5 | TRBV6-1 | . | . | CASSAEGRNQPQHF | TGTGCCAGCAGTGCCGAAGGGAGAAATCAGCCCCAGCATTTT
TRBJ2-7 | TRBV4-3 | . | . | CASSRGGDSYEQYF | TGCGCCAGCAGCAGGGGGGGGGACTCCTACGAGCAGTACTTC
TRBJ2-3 | TRBV6-5 | once | . | CASSYSGGTDTQYF | TGTGCCAGCAGTTACTCGGGCGGCACAGATACGCAGTATTTT
TRBJ2-1 | TRBV5-6 | . | TRBD1 | CASSSLGQFYNEQFF | TGTGCCAGCAGCTCGCTGGGACAGTTTTACAATGAGCAGTTCTTC
TRBJ1-2 | TRBV6-6 | . | TRBD1 | CASSYPGQGARGYTF | TGTGCCAGCAGTTATCCCGGACAGGGGGCGCGGGGCTACACCTTC
TRBJ2-7 | TRBV5-4 | . | TRBD2 | CASSLELAGGHEQYF | TGTGCCAGCAGCTTGGAACTAGCGGGAGGCCACGAGCAGTACTTC
TRBJ2-6 | TRBV15 | . | . | CATSRASRSSGANVLTF | TGTGCCACCAGCAGAGCCTCCCGTAGCTCTGGGGCCAACGTCCTGACTTTC
TRBJ2-1 | TRBV2 | . | TRBD2 | CASKGTSGASSYNEQFF | TGTGCCAGCAAAGGGACTAGCGGGGCCAGCTCCTACAATGAGCAGTTCTTC
TRBJ1-1 | TRBV7-2 | . | . | CASSAIMGGTEAFF | TGTGCCAGCAGCGCCATAATGGGGGGCACTGAAGCTTTCTTT
TRBJ2-5 | TRBV18 | . | TRBD1 | CASSPRTGSLQETQYF | TGTGCCAGCTCACCACGGACAGGTAGCCTTCAAGAGACCCAGTACTTC
TRBJ2-3 | TRBV19 | . | TRBD2 | CASSLRLAHTDTQYF | TGTGCCAGTAGTCTTCGACTAGCGCACACAGATACGCAGTATTTT
TRBJ2-7 | TRBV5-1 | . | TRBD1 | CASSTDRAYEQYF | TGCGCCAGCAGCACGGACAGGGCCTACGAGCAGTACTTC
TRBJ2-7 | TRBV5-1 | . | TRBD1 | CASSPDGDRVWGPPYEQYF | TGCGCCAGCAGCCCCGACGGGGACAGGGTATGGGGACCCCCCTACGAGCAGTACTTC
TRBJ2-2 | TRBV19 | . | . | CASSIRDSTGTGELFF | TGTGCCAGTAGTATCCGTGATTCGACGGGCACCGGGGAGCTGTTTTTT
TRBJ2-7 | TRBV5-1 | . | . | CASSLAEGIYEQYF | TGCGCCAGCAGCTTGGCGGAGGGGATCTACGAGCAGTACTTC
TRBJ1-2 | TRBV5-6 | . | TRBD1 | CASSWTGSGYTF | TGTGCCAGCAGCTGGACAGGGTCTGGCTACACCTTC
TRBJ2-7 | TRBV2 | . | . | CASSELASEYF | TGTGCCAGCAGTGAACTGGCTAGCGAGTACTTC